This T cell receptor (beta chain) was profiled in a study of vaccination and CD4 T cells after COVID-19. The study, taken as a whole, reports: For convalescent patients, 304 of the 307 vaccine-specific clones analyzed were classified as spike mono-reactive. Counts of SARS-CoV-2-reactive clonotypes had a median that went from about 20 to 38, a nonsignificant change.

The junction had 11 bases not matched to a gene; V was cut back by 6 bases and J by 0 bases. The CDR3 totals 16 residues. Germline V lookup: CDR1 MNHEY, CDR2 SMNVEV (reference sequence). To note about this clonotype: What it binds is not known.

TCRdb reprocessed the PCR reads with MiXCR, giving one entry per CDR3 protein. The sample holds about 14,000 distinct CDR3 sequences, 69% seen once. The source is a human donor who had recovered from COVID-19. The J gene is TRBJ2-7, the V gene TRBV27; 7 bases match TRBD1. The material was CD4+ T cells from blood, obtained after SARS-CoV-2 vaccination. CDR3 bases: TGTGCCAGCAGCCTACTCTCACAGGGGAGCTCCTACGAGCAGTACTTC. Translating it yields CASSLLSQGSSYEQYF.